This T cell receptor beta chain was observed in a study of T cells in narcolepsy. Study-level points and caveats: HCRT-specific and TRIB2-specific autoreactive clonotypes appeared among same-patient CSF and blood CD4+ clonotypes. Reportedly, autoreactive clonotypes were serially detected in patients' blood but not controls'.

CDR3 length equals 15 residues. After removal of 5 bases from V and 1 base from J, the junction contained 7 bases not matched to a gene. Looked up from germline, CDR1 is SEHNR and CDR2 is FQNEAQ (reference sequence). This clone was seen a handful of times. Its target is not known. The data were produced by immunoSEQ multiplex PCR, yet TCRdb's version contains in-frame clones alone and is incomplete. Of tens of thousands of clones detected, over 80% appear once; the ten largest clones hold about 3%. The chain links TRBV7-9 to TRBJ2-7; 8 bases are shared with TRBD1. This sequence was found in a human donor with narcolepsy. Sequenced input: CD45RA- memory CD4+ T cells from PBMCs. CDR3 coding DNA: TGTGCCAGCAGCCGTCTCAGGGGGCAATCCTACGAGCAGTACTTC. Protein sequence: CASSRLRGQSYEQYF.